The 16 T cell receptor beta chains below come from one sample, sequenced in a study of blood T cell repertoires in COVID-19. TCRdb's copy holds only in-frame clones and misses some; the assay was immunoSEQ multiplex PCR. The sample holds around 450,000 clones; roughly 87% are singletons and the top ten take roughly 2%. Input material: PBMCs or T cells enriched from blood (not recorded which). These receptor sequences come from a woman younger than 35 with acute COVID-19.

This chain connects TRBV7-9 to TRBJ1-1; D unresolved. CDR1 is SEHNR and CDR2 is FQNEAQ in the germline V gene (reference sequence). Trimming stripped 5 bases from V and 1 base from J, with 14 bases between. This CDR3 has 15 residues. CDR3 region: CASSDQVQANTEAFF. CDR3 coding DNA: TGTGCCAGCAGCGATCAAGTCCAGGCGAACACTGAAGCTTTCTTT.

This clone is a singleton in its sample. The chain combines TRBV7-2 with TRBJ2-1; tentatively, D is TRBD2 (6 bases). This CDR3 region has 16 residues. Trimming stripped 1 base from V and 0 bases from J, with 10 bases between. Looked up from germline, CDR1 is SGHTA and CDR2 is FQGNSA. The CDR3: CASSLEGTHSYNEQFF. The DNA of the CDR3 is TGTGCCAGCAGCTTAGAAGGGACTCACTCCTACAATGAGCAGTTCTTC. Using reference TRBV7-2 and TRBJ2-1 for the parts outside the CDR3, the full variable domain is GAGVSQSPSNKVTEKGKDVELRCDPISGHTALYWYRQSLGQGLEFLIYFQGNSAPDKSGLPSDRFSAERTGGSVSTLTIQRTQQEDSAVYLCASSLEGTHSYNEQFFGPGTRLTVL.

V is TRBV5-5 and J is TRBJ2-1; 7 bases agree with TRBD2. Trimming at V came to 0 bases and at J to 4 bases, leaving 7 bases not matched to a gene. Germline V gene sequence: CDR1 SGHKS, CDR2 YYEKEE (reference sequence). The CDR3 runs to 16 residues. The CDR3: CASSLEREVWYNEQFF. The CDR3 nucleotides are TGTGCCAGCAGCTTGGAACGGGAGGTGTGGTACAATGAGCAGTTCTTC.

The V and J genes are TRBV6-5 and TRBJ2-2; no clear D. This CDR3 is 14 amino acids long. Germline lookup yields CDR1 MNHEY and CDR2 SVGAGI. Trimming shortened V by 4 bases and J by 1 base, and 7 bases separated the two germline ends. This CDR3 is CASSLWQNTGELFF. CDR3 in DNA: TGTGCCAGCAGTTTATGGCAGAACACCGGGGAGCTGTTTTTT.

This chain links TRBV6-6 with TRBJ1-1, with D unclear. This CDR3 region has 14 residues. V was pared by 7 bases and J by 3 bases, with 15 bases between. Looked up from germline, CDR1 is MNHNY and CDR2 is SVGAGI (reference sequence). The CDR3 DNA reads as TGTGCCAGCACCCACTTTAAACAGTACACTGAAGCTTTCTTT. It encodes CASTHFKQYTEAFF.

The V call is TRBV19, the J call TRBJ2-7; D is perhaps TRBD2 (6 bases). V was shortened by 8 bases and J by 0 bases, with 14 bases between the two germline ends. CDR1 is LNHDA, CDR2 SQIVND, per germline (reference sequence). This CDR3 has 14 amino acids. Here the CDR3 DNA reads TGTGCCAGTCACTCCCGGGGGAGCTCCTACGAGCAGTACTTC. Its translation is CASHSRGSSYEQYF.

This clone has just a few counts. J is TRBJ1-2 and V is TRBV28, with 10 bases that match TRBD1. The V and J ends lost 3 bases and 5 bases, in that order; junction bases with no gene match: 9. CDR3 size: 16 residues. Germline V gives CDR1 MDHEN, CDR2 SYDVKM. The CDR3: CASSLSGTGETYGYTF. In DNA form, the CDR3 reads TGTGCCAGCAGTTTGTCCGGGACAGGGGAGACTTATGGCTACACCTTC.

This clone was counted a few times. The chain joins TRBV28 to TRBJ2-1; 8 bases agree with TRBD2. The CDR3 runs 14 residues. The V segment lost 6 bases and the J segment 2 bases; nucleotides outside the gene matches: 3. Germline V gives CDR1 MDHEN, CDR2 SYDVKM. The DNA of the CDR3 is TGTGCCAGCAGGTCGGGACTAGCCTACAATGAGCAGTTCTTC. This encodes CASRSGLAYNEQFF.

The chain is built from TRBV29-1 and TRBJ1-1; D call uncertain. CDR1 and CDR2 (germline): SQVTM, ANQGSEA. Trimming cost V 6 bases and J 3 bases, with 11 bases left between them. The CDR3 length is 12 residues. This CDR3 reads CSVTLSYTEAFF. CDR3 coding DNA: TGCAGCGTCACACTAAGTTACACTGAAGCTTTCTTT.

V gene TRBV9 combines with J gene TRBJ1-1, with D hard to call. Between the trimmed V and J ends, which lost 6 bases and 0 bases, there was a span of 15 bases. Per the germline V gene, CDR1 is SGDLS and CDR2 is YYNGEE. The CDR3 extends over 15 amino acids. The CDR3 nucleotides are TGTGCCAGCAAGAGGGTAGGCAGATTGAACACTGAAGCTTTCTTT. Translating it yields CASKRVGRLNTEAFF.

This clone was seen once. The chain couples TRBV7-3 to TRBJ2-5, with TRBD1 matching 9 bases. With V trimmed by 3 bases and J by 3 bases, 8 bases remained unmatched. The V gene's germline CDR1 is SGHTA and CDR2 FQGTGA. There are 16 residues in the CDR3. The CDR3 reads CASSLKIRDREETQYF. The CDR3 DNA reads as TGTGCCAGCAGCTTGAAAATCCGGGACAGGGAAGAGACCCAGTACTTC.

This clone was seen once. The chain joins TRBV5-4 to TRBJ1-1; 7 bases are a match to TRBD1. V trimming: 6 bases; J trimming: 1 base; junction bases outside the gene matches: 3. Germline V lookup: CDR1 SGHNT, CDR2 YYREEE (reference sequence). The CDR3 is 13 amino acids. CDR3 residues: CASTQGENTEAFF. CDR3 nucleotide sequence: TGTGCCAGCACCCAGGGGGAGAACACTGAAGCTTTCTTT.

The chain carries TRBV6-1 and TRBJ1-1; D gene unclear. This CDR3 is built from 13 residues. Germline CDR1 reads MNHNS; CDR2 reads SASEGT. The ends were cut back, 1 base at V and 4 bases at J, with 7 bases in the middle. The DNA for the CDR3 is TGTGCCAGCAGTGAAGTCGGGGTCACTGAAGCTTTCTTT. Its translation is CASSEVGVTEAFF.

The chain employs TRBV9 and TRBJ2-2; 7 nucleotides agree with TRBD1. The CDR3 is 15 residues long. The germline CDR1 and CDR2 sequences are SGDLS and YYNGEE. The V segment lost 0 bases and the J segment 5 bases; nucleotides outside the gene matches: 4. Here the CDR3 reads CASSVGGGGTGELFF. CDR3 DNA sequence: TGTGCCAGCAGCGTAGGAGGGGGCGGAACCGGGGAGCTGTTTTTT.

The rearrangement links TRBV7-8 to TRBJ2-7; the match to TRBD1 covers 9 bases. The CDR3 runs to 17 residues. Germline CDR1 reads SGHVS; CDR2 reads FQNEAQ. After removal of 5 bases from V and 1 base from J, the junction contained 12 bases not matched to a gene. The CDR3 region has the DNA TGTGCCAGCAGCCTTGCGACAGGGGGAAGATTATCCTACGAGCAGTACTTC. Translation: CASSLATGGRLSYEQYF.

The chain employs TRBV5-8 and TRBJ2-5, with D maybe TRBD1 (6 bases). Germline CDR1 reads SGHTS; CDR2 reads YDEGEE. The CDR3 covers 14 residues. Trimming pared 9 bases from V and 4 bases from J, leaving 19 bases between. The CDR3 sequence is CATRGTGSGETQYF. As DNA, the CDR3 is TGTGCCACCCGAGGAACAGGGAGCGGAGAGACCCAGTACTTC.